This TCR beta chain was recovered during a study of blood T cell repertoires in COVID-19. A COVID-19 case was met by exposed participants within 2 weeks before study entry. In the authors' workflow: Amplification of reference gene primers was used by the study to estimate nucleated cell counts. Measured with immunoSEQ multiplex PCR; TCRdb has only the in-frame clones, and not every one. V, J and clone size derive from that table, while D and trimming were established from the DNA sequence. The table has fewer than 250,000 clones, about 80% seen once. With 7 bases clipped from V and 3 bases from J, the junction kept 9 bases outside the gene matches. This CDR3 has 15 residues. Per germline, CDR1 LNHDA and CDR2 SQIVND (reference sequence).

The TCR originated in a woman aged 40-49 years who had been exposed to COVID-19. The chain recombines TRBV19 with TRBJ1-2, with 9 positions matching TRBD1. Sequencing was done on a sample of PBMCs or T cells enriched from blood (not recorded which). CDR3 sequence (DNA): TGTGCCAGTACCAAGGACAGGGGCGCCCACTATGGCTACACCTTC. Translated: CASTKDRGAHYGYTF. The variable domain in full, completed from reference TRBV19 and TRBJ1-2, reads DGGITQSPKYLFRKEGQNVTLSCEQNLNHDAMYWYRQDPGQGLRLIYYSQIVNDFQKGDIAEGYSVSREKKESFPLTVTSAQKNPTAFYLCASTKDRGAHYGYTFGSGTRLTVV.